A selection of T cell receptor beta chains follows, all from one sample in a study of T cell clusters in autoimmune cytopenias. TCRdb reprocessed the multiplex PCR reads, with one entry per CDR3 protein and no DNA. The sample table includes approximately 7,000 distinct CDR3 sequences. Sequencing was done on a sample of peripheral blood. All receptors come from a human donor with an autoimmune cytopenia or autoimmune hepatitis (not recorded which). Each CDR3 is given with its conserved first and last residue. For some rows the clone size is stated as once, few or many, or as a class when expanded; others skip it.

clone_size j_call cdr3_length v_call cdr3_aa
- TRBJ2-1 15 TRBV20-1 CSAPALAGGINEQFF
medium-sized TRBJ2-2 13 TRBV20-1 CSARTGNTGELFF
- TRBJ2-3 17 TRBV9 CASSAGTSGGATDTQYF
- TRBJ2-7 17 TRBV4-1 CASSQSSLGGRAYEQYF
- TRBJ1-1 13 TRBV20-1 CSASSHPNTEAFF
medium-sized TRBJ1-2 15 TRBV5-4 CASSLAVGTSYGYTF
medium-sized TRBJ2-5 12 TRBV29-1 CSVEGTHETQYF
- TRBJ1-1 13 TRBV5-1 CASSPDGNTEAFF
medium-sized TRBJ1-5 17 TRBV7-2 CASSKGQGNSDNQPQHF
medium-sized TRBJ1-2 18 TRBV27 CASSPAGTGWGKGYGYTF
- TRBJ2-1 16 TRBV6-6 CASSSPGGSSYNEQFF
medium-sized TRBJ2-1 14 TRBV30 CAWINLDRYNEQFF
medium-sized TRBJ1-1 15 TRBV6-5 CASKKPGSPNTEAFF
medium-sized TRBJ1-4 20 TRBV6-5 CASSYSYSSGVDATNEKLFF
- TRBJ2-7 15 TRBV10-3 CAISYTGTGSYEQYF
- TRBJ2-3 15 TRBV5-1 CASSLRIGLTDTQYF
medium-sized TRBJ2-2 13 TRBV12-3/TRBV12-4 CASSYRETGELFF
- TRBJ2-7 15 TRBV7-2 CASSLAVQGAVEQYF
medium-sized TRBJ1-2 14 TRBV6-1 CASRQVGERYGYTF
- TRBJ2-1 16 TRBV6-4 CASSDKSGSGYNEQFF